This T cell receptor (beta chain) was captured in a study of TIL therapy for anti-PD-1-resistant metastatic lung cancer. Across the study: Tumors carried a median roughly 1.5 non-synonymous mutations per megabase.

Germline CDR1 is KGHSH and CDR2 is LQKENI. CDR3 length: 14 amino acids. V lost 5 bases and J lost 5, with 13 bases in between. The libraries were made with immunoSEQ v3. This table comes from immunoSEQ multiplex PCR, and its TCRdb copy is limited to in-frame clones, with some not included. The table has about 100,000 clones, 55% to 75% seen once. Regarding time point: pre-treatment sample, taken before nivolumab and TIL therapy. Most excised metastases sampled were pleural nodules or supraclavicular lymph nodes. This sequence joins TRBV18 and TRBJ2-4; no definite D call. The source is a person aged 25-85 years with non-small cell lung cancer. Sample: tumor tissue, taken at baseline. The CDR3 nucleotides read TGTGCCAGCTCAGCGATGGGGTACCAAAACATTCAGTACTTC. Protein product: CASSAMGYQNIQYF.